The 16 T cell receptor beta chains reported below all come from one sample, sequenced in a study of blood T cell repertoires in COVID-19. Produced via immunoSEQ multiplex PCR; TCRdb's table is partial and in-frame only. The sample records under 250,000 clones, about 87% being singletons. Material for sequencing was PBMCs or T cells enriched from blood (not recorded which). The receptors come from a woman aged 25 to 45 with acute COVID-19.

The CDR3 reads CASSLTGLDTEAFF. CDR3 in DNA: TGTGCCAGCAGCCTTACAGGGCTGGATACTGAAGCTTTCTTT. The rearrangement joins TRBV7-9 to TRBJ1-1, with D perhaps matching TRBD1 (6 bases). The germline gives CDR1 SEHNR, CDR2 FQNEAQ (reference sequence). Deletions cut 5 bases from V and 5 bases from J, with 15 bases between. The CDR3 has 14 amino acids.

The genes are TRBV7-9 and TRBJ2-3; TRBD2 aligns across 8 bases. Trimming at V came to 3 bases and at J to 3 bases, leaving 2 bases not matched to a gene. CDR1 SEHNR and CDR2 FQNEAQ come from the germline V gene (reference sequence). The CDR3 spans 14 residues. The CDR3 sequence: CASSFRGGTDTQYF. In DNA, the CDR3 is TGTGCCAGCAGCTTCCGGGGGGGAACAGATACGCAGTATTTT.

This clone was counted only a few times. V gene TRBV6-5 combines with J gene TRBJ1-3; D is undetermined. V was shortened by 6 bases and J by 5 bases, with 14 bases between the two germline ends. Germline CDR1 is MNHEY and CDR2 is SVGAGI. This CDR3 is 14 amino acids long. CDR3 residues: CASSLLGRRNTIYF. CDR3 bases: TGTGCCAGCAGCCTACTAGGACGGCGAAACACCATATATTTT.

The V and J genes are TRBV19 and TRBJ1-4; TRBD1 aligns across 7 bases. Germline values: CDR1 LNHDA, CDR2 SQIVND (reference sequence). This CDR3 is 14 amino acids long. Trimming cost V 6 bases and J 4 bases; bases outside gene matches: 5. The CDR3 sequence is CASSIGTVNEKLFF. CDR3 in DNA: TGTGCCAGTAGCATTGGGACAGTTAATGAAAAACTGTTTTTT.

The V call is TRBV13, the J call TRBJ1-2; 7 nucleotides align to TRBD1. The CDR3 length is 13 residues. With 5 bases clipped from V and 4 bases from J, the junction kept 4 bases outside the gene matches. Germline CDR1 reads PRHDT; CDR2 reads FYEKMQ (reference sequence). The CDR3 DNA follows: TGTGCCAGCAGCATCAGGGGGACCTATGGCTACACCTTC. This translates into CASSIRGTYGYTF.

The chain is built from TRBV13 and TRBJ1-2; D might be TRBD1 (6 bases). The CDR3 has 14 amino acids. Trimming took 4 bases from V and 8 from J, leaving 17 bases between them. The germline gives CDR1 PRHDT, CDR2 FYEKMQ (reference sequence). CDR3 nucleotides: TGTGCCAGCAGCTCCACCCCGGGGGGCCGCGGCTACACCTTC. Translation gives CASSSTPGGRGYTF.

The chain carries TRBV3-1 (or the pseudogene TRBV3-2) and TRBJ2-2, with D unclear. Trimming removed 1 base from V and 6 bases from J, with 6 bases in between. Germline CDR1 is LGHDT and CDR2 is YNNKEL (reference sequence). The CDR3 runs 13 residues. The CDR3 sequence: CASSQGRPGELFF. CDR3 bases: TGTGCCAGCAGCCAAGGGCGGCCCGGGGAGCTGTTTTTT.

The chain recombines TRBV15 with TRBJ1-2; the D is unclear. Between the trimmed V and J ends, which lost 5 bases and 1 base, there was a span of 17 bases. The CDR3 totals 16 residues. CDR1 is LNHNV, CDR2 YYDKDF, per germline (reference sequence). The CDR3 nucleotides are TGTGCCACCAGCGCCACAATCTCTGCCAATAACTATGGCTACACCTTC. This codes for CATSATISANNYGYTF.

The rearrangement links TRBV19 to TRBJ1-2, with 7 bases aligning to TRBD1. Losses at the gene ends were 6 bases for V and 8 bases for J; bases not matched to a gene: 6. The V gene's germline CDR1 is LNHDA and CDR2 SQIVND (reference sequence). The CDR3 loop spans 12 amino acids. The CDR3 DNA sequence: TGTGCCAGTAGCCACGGACAGGTGGGCTACACCTTC. Translating it yields CASSHGQVGYTF. Using reference TRBV19 and TRBJ1-2 for the parts outside the CDR3, the full variable domain is DGGITQSPKYLFRKEGQNVTLSCEQNLNHDAMYWYRQDPGQGLRLIYYSQIVNDFQKGDIAEGYSVSREKKESFPLTVTSAQKNPTAFYLCASSHGQVGYTFGSGTRLTVV.

This chain links TRBV6-5 with TRBJ1-2; D call uncertain. The CDR3 contains 15 residues. CDR1 and CDR2 from the germline V gene are MNHEY and SVGAGI. The V gene lost 0 bases and the J gene lost 6 bases, with 14 bases spanning the gap. CDR3 in amino acids: CASSYSRPLRDGYTF. In DNA, the CDR3 is TGTGCCAGCAGTTACTCGCGGCCCCTACGGGATGGCTACACCTTC.

DNA for the CDR3: TGTGCCACGGGGGGCACCCCGGACTCCTACGAGCAGTACTTC. It specifies CATGGTPDSYEQYF. The gene calls are TRBV10-3 and TRBJ2-7; maybe TRBD2 (7 bases). Trimming pared 10 bases from V and 0 bases from J, leaving 16 bases between. There are 14 residues in the CDR3. The germline V gene encodes CDR1 ENHRY and CDR2 SYGVKD.

This chain connects TRBV5-1 to TRBJ2-1, with D unclear. Trimming took 3 bases from V and 0 from J, leaving 4 bases between them. Germline V lookup: CDR1 SGHRS, CDR2 YFSETQ. This CDR3 has 13 amino acids. This CDR3 is CASSSSSYNEQFF. CDR3 DNA sequence: TGCGCCAGCAGCTCCAGCTCCTACAATGAGCAGTTCTTC.

The chain couples TRBV4-3 to TRBJ2-1, with 9 bases identical to TRBD2. This CDR3 has 17 residues. V lost 3 bases and J lost 3; bases outside the gene matches: 9. CDR1 is LGHNA, CDR2 YSLEER, per germline. CDR3 protein: CASSQALSGGYYNEQFF. As DNA, the CDR3 is TGCGCCAGCAGCCAGGCCCTAAGCGGGGGGTACTACAATGAGCAGTTCTTC.

In this sample, this clone turned up once. CDR3 coding DNA: TGTGCCTGGAATCCAGGGGAAGTAACTGAAGCTTTCTTT. Translated: CAWNPGEVTEAFF. The chain couples TRBV30 to TRBJ1-1; D is perhaps TRBD1 (6 bases). The germline gives CDR1 GTSNPN, CDR2 SVGIG (reference sequence). Trimming shortened V by 4 bases and J by 5 bases, and 14 bases separated the two germline ends. The CDR3 is 13 residues long.

J is TRBJ1-3 and V is TRBV10-1; possible D gene TRBD1, 5 bases. The CDR3 runs 17 residues. V dropped 6 bases and J dropped 0 bases, with 18 bases sitting between them. Germline V CDR1 and CDR2: WNHNN, SYGVQD (reference sequence). CDR3 sequence reads: CASSAGTLESSGNTIYF. The CDR3 coding sequence is TGCGCCAGCAGCGCCGGGACTCTCGAATCCTCTGGAAACACCATATATTTT.

The chain joins TRBV5-1 to TRBJ2-7, with no clear D. CDR1 is SGHRS, CDR2 YFSETQ, per germline. The CDR3 spans 13 residues. V was trimmed by 0 bases and J by 3 bases, leaving 7 bases between them. This CDR3 is CASSLETLYEQYF. The CDR3 bases are TGCGCCAGCAGCTTGGAGACACTCTACGAGCAGTACTTC. Together with reference TRBV5-1 and TRBJ2-7, the CDR3 gives the full variable domain: KAGVTQTPRYLIKTRGQQVTLSCSPISGHRSVSWYQQTPGQGLQFLFEYFSETQRNKGNFPGRFSGRQFSNSRSEMNVSTLELGDSALYLCASSLETLYEQYFGPGTRLTVT.